This T cell receptor (beta chain) stems from a study of shared clonotypes between healthy human individuals. The table came from immunoSEQ multiplex PCR; TCRdb's copy has only in-frame clones and leaves some out. Here the sample spans 2 million to 3 million clones, approximately 93% being singletons. CDR1 and CDR2 from the germline V gene are SGHTA and FQGNSA. The CDR3 runs 12 residues. With 5 bases removed from V and 4 bases from J, the gap between germline ends came to 9 bases. Worth noting for this clone: Other DNA variants within this sample encode the same CDR3.

The sample was naive CD4+ T cells from PBMCs. Stated subset: CD45RA+ positively selected. This TCR was sampled from a young man in good health. Some clones in this sample may be carry-over from other donors' samples. The chain links TRBV7-2 to TRBJ2-7; perhaps TRBD2 as D (5 bases). This CDR3 is CASSLRGYEQYF. CDR3 nucleotide sequence: TGTGCCAGCAGCCTCAGAGGGTACGAGCAGTACTTC. The variable domain in full, completed from reference TRBV7-2 and TRBJ2-7, reads GAGVSQSPSNKVTEKGKDVELRCDPISGHTALYWYRQSLGQGLEFLIYFQGNSAPDKSGLPSDRFSAERTGGSVSTLTIQRTQQEDSAVYLCASSLRGYEQYFGPGTRLTVT.